A single sample gave rise to the 7 T cell receptor beta chains below, sequenced in a study of Ad26.COV2.S vaccination and SARS-CoV-2 variants. Repertoires were generated with immunoSEQ multiplex PCR, while TCRdb's copy carries only in-frame clones and drops some. The table lists 410,000 or so clones, 75% to 95% of them singletons, with 10% to 15% in the top ten. As for treatment: over 15 received Ad26.COV2.S at low or high dose, single or two shots; about five received placebo; per-sample allocation not given. Specimen acquisition occurred on day 63 following the initial vaccine or placebo injection. The source was peripheral blood, collected in a trial of Ad26.COV2.S vaccine versus placebo. These receptors all stem from a person aged 18-65 years who received the Ad26.COV2.S COVID-19 vaccine or a placebo.

Details on this clone: Other nucleotide sequences in the sample specify the same CDR3. The J gene is TRBJ2-5, the V gene TRBV7-2; D gene unclear. With 1 base removed from V and 2 bases from J, the gap between germline ends came to 8 bases. The CDR3 extends over 14 amino acids. Germline CDR1 reads SGHTA; CDR2 reads FQGNSA. CDR3 bases: TGTGCCAGCAGCTTAGGTTGGGCGCAAGAGACCCAGTACTTC. This codes for CASSLGWAQETQYF.

In its sample, this clone was seen once. The CDR3 coding sequence is TGTGCCAGCAGCGATCTAAGGGAGAACACAGATACGCAGTATTTT. It encodes CASSDLRENTDTQYF. The chain employs TRBV9 and TRBJ2-3; possible D gene TRBD2, 5 bases. The germline CDR1 and CDR2 sequences are SGDLS and YYNGEE. The CDR3 totals 15 residues. V was pared by 3 bases and J by 2 bases, with 13 bases between.

The gene calls are TRBV7-8 and TRBJ2-7; 7 bases line up with TRBD1. The CDR3 consists of 14 residues. Germline V gene sequence: CDR1 SGHVS, CDR2 FQNEAQ. V was pared by 4 bases and J by 3 bases, with 6 bases of the junction left unmatched. The CDR3: CASSWTGFDYEQYF. The CDR3 DNA reads TGTGCCAGCAGCTGGACAGGATTTGACTACGAGCAGTACTTC.

The V gene is TRBV7-8, the J gene TRBJ2-3; TRBD1 or TRBD2 may be the D gene (6 bases each). The CDR3 runs to 16 residues. The germline V gene has CDR1 SGHVS and CDR2 FQNEAQ. V lost 7 bases, J lost 2 bases, and 19 bases lay in between. The CDR3 spells CASNGGGKGDTDTQYF. CDR3 in DNA: TGTGCCAGCAACGGGGGAGGAAAGGGGGACACAGATACGCAGTATTTT.

This sequence joins TRBV27 and TRBJ1-5; no reliable D call. This CDR3 is built from 16 residues. Germline V lookup: CDR1 MNHEY, CDR2 SMNVEV (reference sequence). Trimming took 6 bases from V and 7 from J, leaving 22 bases between them. The CDR3 sequence is CASRPLRGNGGQPQHF. DNA for the CDR3: TGTGCCAGCAGGCCTCTACGGGGAAACGGCGGCCAGCCCCAGCATTTT.

The genes are TRBV6-5 and TRBJ1-1, with 12 bases fitting TRBD1. Per germline, CDR1 MNHEY and CDR2 SVGAGI. V was clipped by 5 bases and J by 7 bases; unmatched bases: 5. This CDR3 contains 14 residues. DNA for the CDR3: TGTGCCAGCAGTCGGGACAGGGGGCAGGGTGAAGCTTTCTTT. It yields the protein CASSRDRGQGEAFF.

The J gene is TRBJ2-1, the V gene TRBV12-3 or TRBV12-4; perhaps TRBD2 as D (5 bases). The V end was cut by 7 bases, the J end by 8 bases, with 15 bases between. CDR3 length: 13 residues. The CDR3 spells CASTTPGVHEQFF. The CDR3 nucleotides are TGTGCCAGCACCACCCCCGGGGTCCATGAGCAGTTCTTC.